What follows describes a single TCR beta chain. This CDR3 region has 14 residues. V dropped 6 bases and J dropped 2; count of bases not matched to a gene: 3. Germline loops: CDR1 MNHEY, CDR2 SVGEGT. Profiled with immunoSEQ multiplex PCR; TCRdb holds only in-frame clones, not every one. The sample consists of about 77,000 clones, about 80% of them appearing once. This sample is drawn from a study of blood T cell repertoires in COVID-19. The genes are TRBV6-2 or TRBV6-3 and TRBJ2-3, with TRBD2 identical over 9 bases. Sequenced input: peripheral blood. This TCR was recovered from a woman in her seventies with acute or convalescent COVID-19. Written as DNA, the CDR3 is TGTGCCAGCAGCCCTAGCGGGAACACAGATACGCAGTATTTT. Amino acids: CASSPSGNTDTQYF.